The following is a T cell receptor (beta chain) sequence with its context. The trim removed 3 bases at V and 4 bases at J, leaving 3 bases unmatched. This CDR3 is built from 15 residues. CDR1 is SGDLS and CDR2 is YYNGEE in the germline V gene. This sample is drawn from a study of immune evolution from preneoplasia to lung adenocarcinoma. Repertoires were generated with immunoSEQ multiplex PCR, while TCRdb's copy carries only in-frame clones and drops some. The sample includes approximately 6,600 clones, 60% to 75% of them seen just once. This TCR derives from a donor of 70 years or more with lung adenocarcinoma. Specimen: FFPE adjacent normal lung tissue. This chain uses TRBV9 with TRBJ2-3; 12 bases agree with TRBD2. The CDR3 protein is CASSELAGGADTQYF. CDR3 sequence (DNA): TGTGCCAGCAGCGAGCTAGCGGGGGGGGCAGATACGCAGTATTTT.